Following are 4 T cell receptor beta chains from one sample sequenced in a study of blood T cell repertoires in COVID-19. Libraries were prepared by immunoSEQ multiplex PCR; TCRdb keeps only in-frame clonotypes and omits some of them. The data hold more than 95,000 clones, with about 81% observed a single time. The sample consisted of peripheral blood. All receptors come from an elderly man with acute or convalescent COVID-19.

The chain uses TRBV10-1 and TRBJ2-3; D is ambiguous. The germline CDR1 and CDR2 sequences are WNHNN and SYGVQD (reference sequence). The V and J ends lost 3 bases and 3 bases respectively, with 10 bases between them. This CDR3 has 14 amino acids. The CDR3 DNA sequence: TGCGCCAGCAGTGACGCTCGGGTGACAGATACGCAGTATTTT. Its protein is CASSDARVTDTQYF.

The chain joins TRBV30 to TRBJ2-4, with D maybe TRBD1 (6 bases). Germline V gives CDR1 GTSNPN, CDR2 SVGIG (reference sequence). The CDR3 extends over 14 amino acids. V lost 2 bases to trimming and J lost 4 bases, with 12 bases between them. DNA of the CDR3: TGTGCCTGGAGTTTGGGGGCAGGGAAAAACATTCAGTACTTC. It specifies CAWSLGAGKNIQYF.

This clone was seen just once. The V call is TRBV6-4, the J call TRBJ2-7, with no clear D. Germline V CDR1 and CDR2: MRHNA, SNTAGT. V shed 0 bases and J shed 9 bases, with 15 bases lying between them. CDR3 size: 14 residues. The CDR3 loop is CASSDSKAAELQYF. CDR3 in DNA: TGTGCCAGCAGTGACTCGAAGGCCGCGGAGTTGCAGTACTTC.

This clone was seen a few times. This chain joins TRBV6-5 and TRBJ1-1; no clear D gene. This CDR3 has 11 residues. Germline CDR1 is MNHEY and CDR2 is SVGAGI. The V and J ends lost 6 bases and 5 bases respectively, with 7 bases between them. The CDR3 loop reads CASRGGTEAFF. The CDR3 DNA reads as TGTGCCAGCAGGGGAGGAACTGAAGCTTTCTTT.